This T cell receptor (beta chain) was identified during a study of T cell responses to AZD1222 COVID-19 vaccine. The CDR3 is 13 amino acids. Germline CDR1 reads SQVTM; CDR2 reads ANQGSEA. V was trimmed by 7 bases and J by 5 bases, leaving 15 bases between them. Points from the study as a whole: The donor group comprised mostly white British people and more females; the analysis possibly underestimated clonal diversity.

Second-dose groups at about 4 or about 12 weeks were pooled. About this clone: Antigen unknown.

Sequenced by immunoSEQ multiplex PCR; TCRdb stores in-frame clones only, minus some. The table includes some 180,000 clones, around nine tenths detected once. The sequence derives from an adult who received the AZD1222 COVID-19 vaccine. This sample comprised peripheral blood, obtained 28 days after the second AZD1222 dose. V usage is TRBV29-1 and J usage is TRBJ1-5; D is possibly TRBD1 (6 bases). CDR3 in DNA: TGCAGCGCCCGACAGGAATGGGATCAGCCCCAGCATTTT. Its translation is CSARQEWDQPQHF.